The next 22 T cell receptor beta chains were all read from a single sample in a study of cytomegalovirus exposure and HLA in healthy donors. 13 Jbeta primers and 60 Vbeta primers were used for the PCR. Some clones are missing from TCRdb's copy, which holds only in-frame ones; the method was immunoSEQ multiplex PCR. The sample gives some 200,000 clones, about 62% of which show up once; around 2.9% is in the top ten. Input material: PBMCs. The receptors were sampled from a man in his forties or fifties in good health and CMV-seronegative.

The chain employs TRBV15 and TRBJ2-7; TRBD1 matches 8 bases. This CDR3 region has 15 residues. Germline assignment: CDR1 LNHNV and CDR2 YYDKDF (reference sequence). V was pared by 0 bases and J by 3 bases, with 4 bases of the junction left unmatched. CDR3 sequence: CATSRDRGTGYEQYF. CDR3 coding DNA: TGTGCCACCAGCAGAGATAGAGGGACAGGCTACGAGCAGTACTTC.

V usage is TRBV6-1 and J usage is TRBJ2-7, with 7 bases lining up with TRBD1. CDR1 and CDR2 from the germline V gene are MNHNS and SASEGT. The CDR3 contains 14 residues. V shed 2 bases, J shed 3 bases, and the junction held 4 bases outside the gene matches. The CDR3 region has the DNA TGTGCCAGCAGTGAATTTACAGGGGTCTACGAGCAGTACTTC. Translated: CASSEFTGVYEQYF.

The CDR3 coding sequence is TGTGCCAGCACAAAGGCGGGGGATGCCAAAAACATTCAGTACTTC. Its translation is CASTKAGDAKNIQYF. V is TRBV25-1 and J is TRBJ2-4, with 7 bases aligning to TRBD2. J gave up 1 base and V 7 bases, and 7 bases lay outside the gene matches. The CDR3 loop spans 15 amino acids. CDR1 is MGHDK, CDR2 SYGVNS, per germline.

The V and J genes are TRBV5-1 and TRBJ2-3; possible D gene TRBD2, 5 bases. The V end was cut by 4 bases, the J end by 6 bases, with 12 bases between. The CDR3 extends over 13 amino acids. Per germline, CDR1 SGHRS and CDR2 YFSETQ. For the CDR3, the DNA is TGCGCCAGCAGCGAGGGTACCCGGGATACGCAGTATTTT. Protein: CASSEGTRDTQYF.

The CDR3 region is CASRVGGTDTQYF. As DNA, the CDR3 is TGTGCCAGCAGAGTGGGAGGCACAGATACGCAGTATTTT. The gene calls are TRBV7-2 and TRBJ2-3, with TRBD2 as a possible D gene (5 bases). CDR1 SGHTA and CDR2 FQGNSA come from the germline V gene. V was pared by 6 bases and J by 1 base, with 8 bases between. CDR3 length equals 13 residues.

The V gene is TRBV6-5, the J gene TRBJ2-3, with a tentative D call TRBD1 (6 bases). CDR1 MNHEY and CDR2 SVGAGI come from the germline V gene. V was cut by 6 bases and J by 2 bases, with 15 bases left in between. The CDR3 is made up of 15 amino acids. CDR3 sequence: CASSPRTEYTDTQYF. The CDR3 DNA follows: TGTGCCAGCAGCCCGAGGACAGAGTACACAGATACGCAGTATTTT.

This clone has only one observation. At one boundary the junction diverges from the germline segment, which might be a read error. The CDR3 here is CASRAQGIGETFF. As DNA, the CDR3 is TGTGCCAGCAGAGCTCAGGGGATCGGTGAAACTTTCTTT. The chain couples TRBV28 to TRBJ1-1; D may be TRBD1 (6 bases). This CDR3 comprises 13 residues. Germline CDR1 and CDR2: MDHEN and SYDVKM.

The sample holds a few counts of this clone. This chain uses TRBV25-1 with TRBJ1-1; the D gene is possibly TRBD1 (6 bases). V gave up 5 bases and J gave up 7 bases, with 14 bases separating them. CDR1 is MGHDK and CDR2 is SYGVNS in the germline V gene. There are 13 residues in the CDR3. CDR3 in amino acids: CASSTGRGFEAFF. The CDR3 DNA sequence: TGTGCCAGCAGTACAGGGCGGGGGTTTGAAGCTTTCTTT.

The V gene is TRBV7-9, the J gene TRBJ2-7, with 8 bases that match TRBD2. Germline V gives CDR1 SEHNR, CDR2 FQNEAQ (reference sequence). CDR3 length: 14 amino acids. V shed 1 base and J 3 bases; nucleotides not matched to a gene: 2. The CDR3 region has the DNA TGTGCCAGCAGCTTAGTAGCGGGGAACTACGAGCAGTACTTC. This encodes CASSLVAGNYEQYF.

The chain uses TRBV7-9 and TRBJ2-3, with 8 bases lining up with TRBD1. Germline lookup yields CDR1 SEHNR and CDR2 FQNEAQ (reference sequence). The trim removed 5 bases at V and 3 bases at J, leaving 10 bases unmatched. The CDR3 is made up of 16 amino acids. The CDR3 DNA reads TGTGCCAGCAGCGTACTCTGGACAGGGTCGACAGATACGCAGTATTTT. Its translation: CASSVLWTGSTDTQYF.

This chain joins TRBV28 and TRBJ1-6; no clear D gene. CDR1 and CDR2 from the germline V gene are MDHEN and SYDVKM. This CDR3 region has 14 residues. Trimming cost V 2 bases and J 7 bases, with 9 bases left between them. CDR3 nucleotide sequence: TGTGCCAGCAGTTTAGCAGTCTCGAATTCACCCCTCCACTTT. It specifies CASSLAVSNSPLHF.

The genes are TRBV5-1 and TRBJ1-1; D is possibly TRBD1 (5 bases). The CDR3 loop spans 13 amino acids. Germline V gene data show CDR1 as SGHRS and CDR2 as YFSETQ. Trimming pared 8 bases from V and 0 bases from J, leaving 11 bases between. CDR3 region: CASKEGLNTEAFF. CDR3 coding DNA: TGCGCCAGTAAGGAGGGGTTGAACACTGAAGCTTTCTTT.

V usage is TRBV11-3 and J usage is TRBJ2-1; D may be TRBD2 (5 bases). The germline gives CDR1 SGHNT, CDR2 YENEEA. The length of the CDR3 is 17 residues. Trimming shortened V by 4 bases and J by 0 bases, and 16 bases separated the two germline ends. The CDR3 loop is CASSSGGLSSSYNEQFF. In DNA form, the CDR3 reads TGTGCCAGCAGCTCAGGCGGGCTGTCAAGCTCCTACAATGAGCAGTTCTTC.

This clone has only a few counts. The rearrangement joins TRBV5-8 to TRBJ2-3; a weak D match, TRBD2 (7 bases). The CDR3 contains 14 residues. V dropped 3 bases and J dropped 0 bases, with 8 bases sitting between them. Germline loops: CDR1 SGHTS, CDR2 YDEGEE. This CDR3 reads CASSWGGSTDTQYF. CDR3 coding DNA: TGTGCCAGCAGCTGGGGGGGCAGCACAGATACGCAGTATTTT.

The J gene is TRBJ1-2, the V gene TRBV6-1; no clear D gene. The V gene's germline CDR1 is MNHNS and CDR2 SASEGT. Trimming left V 7 bases short and J 0 bases short, with 9 bases between. The CDR3 is 13 amino acids. The CDR3 spells CASTYKPNYGYTF. The CDR3 nucleotides read TGTGCCAGCACCTATAAGCCTAACTATGGCTACACCTTC.

The chain employs TRBV7-9 and TRBJ2-4; maybe TRBD2 (5 bases). The CDR3 extends over 15 amino acids. Germline V lookup: CDR1 SEHNR, CDR2 FQNEAQ (reference sequence). V was clipped by 5 bases and J by 6 bases, with 17 bases between them. This CDR3 is CASSPPRRFGNIQYF. The CDR3 nucleotides read TGTGCCAGCAGCCCCCCTAGGAGGTTTGGAAACATTCAGTACTTC. Supplemented by reference TRBV7-9 and TRBJ2-4, the full variable domain reads DTGVSQNPRHKITKRGQNVTFRCDPISEHNRLYWYRQTLGQGPEFLTYFQNEAQLEKSRLLSDRFSAERPKGSFSTLEIQRTEQGDSAMYLCASSPPRRFGNIQYFGAGTRLSVL.

This clone was detected once. This rearrangement joins TRBV7-2 to TRBJ1-5; D uncertain. V lost 5 bases and J 4 bases, leaving 9 bases between the germline ends. The CDR3 spans 13 residues. Germline V gives CDR1 SGHTA, CDR2 FQGNSA. CDR3 sequence reads: CASSQSGNQPQHF. Here the CDR3 DNA reads TGTGCCAGCAGCCAAAGCGGTAATCAGCCCCAGCATTTT.

The CDR3 sequence: CASSLGQRNTEAFF. Written as DNA, the CDR3 is TGTGCCAGCAGTTTGGGACAGAGGAACACTGAAGCTTTCTTT. The rearrangement links TRBV27 to TRBJ1-1; 7 nucleotides line up with TRBD1. The germline V gene encodes CDR1 MNHEY and CDR2 SMNVEV (reference sequence). CDR3 length: 14 residues. The ends lost 3 bases at V and 1 base at J; junction bases unmatched: 2.

This chain's CDR3 is CASLGQWTEAFF. The CDR3 region has the DNA TGTGCCAGTCTGGGACAGTGGACTGAAGCTTTCTTT. The gene calls are TRBV19 and TRBJ1-1; the match to TRBD1 covers 7 bases. Looked up from germline, CDR1 is LNHDA and CDR2 is SQIVND (reference sequence). The V and J ends lost 8 bases and 5 bases, in that order; junction bases with no gene match: 5. This CDR3 is built from 12 residues.

This chain uses TRBV5-1 with TRBJ2-5; TRBD2 aligns across 7 bases. The CDR3 sequence is 14 residues long. V was clipped by 0 bases and J by 5 bases; unmatched bases: 4. The germline CDR1 and CDR2 sequences are SGHRS and YFSETQ. The CDR3 spells CASSLGYGGETQYF. The CDR3 DNA is TGCGCCAGCAGCTTGGGGTACGGGGGGGAGACCCAGTACTTC.

CDR3 region: CASSLPVGEQYF. CDR3 nucleotides: TGTGCCAGCAGCTTACCGGTCGGGGAGCAGTACTTC. V is TRBV5-4 and J is TRBJ2-5; D is possibly TRBD2 (5 bases). CDR3 length: 12 residues. Per germline, CDR1 SGHNT and CDR2 YYREEE (reference sequence). Trimming took off 2 bases at V and 11 bases at J, with 13 bases between the two ends.

The genes are TRBV5-1 and TRBJ2-7, with 11 bases that match TRBD1. This CDR3 is built from 17 residues. V lost 3 bases, J lost 3 bases, and 11 bases stayed unmatched. Germline CDR1 and CDR2: SGHRS and YFSETQ. The CDR3 sequence: CASSSVLPGTGGYEQYF. The CDR3 bases are TGCGCCAGCAGCTCTGTACTTCCCGGGACAGGGGGCTACGAGCAGTACTTC.